The 24 T cell receptor beta chains reported below all come from one sample, sequenced in a study of blood T cell repertoires in COVID-19. This table comes from immunoSEQ multiplex PCR, and its TCRdb copy is limited to in-frame clones, with some not included. This table has 150,000 to 200,000 clones, more than 80% appearing once. Material for sequencing was peripheral blood. The receptor set was obtained from an elderly woman with COVID-19, enrolled during active disease.

This rearrangement joins TRBV28 to TRBJ2-2, with TRBD1 matching over 7 bases. Trimming cost V 3 bases and J 6 bases; bases outside gene matches: 7. CDR3 size: 15 residues. Germline V lookup: CDR1 MDHEN, CDR2 SYDVKM. In DNA form, the CDR3 reads TGTGCCAGCAGTTTGCCCTACAGGGGCGCCGGGGAGCTGTTTTTT. This encodes CASSLPYRGAGELFF.

There are a few counts of this clone. J is TRBJ2-3 and V is TRBV5-6; TRBD2 matches at 9 bases. Germline V gene lookup returns CDR1 SGHDT and CDR2 YYEEEE. The CDR3 consists of 14 residues. The CDR3: CATRGGGAEDTQYF. CDR3 nucleotides: TGTGCTACCAGGGGCGGGGGGGCCGAGGATACGCAGTATTTT. The variable domain in full, with the rest retrieved from reference TRBV5-6 and TRBJ2-3, is DAGVTQSPTHLIKTRGQQVTLRCSPKSGHDTVSWYQQALGQGPQFIFQYYEEEERQRGNFPDRFSGHQFPNYSSELNVNALLLGDSALYLCATRGGGAEDTQYFGPGTRLTVL.

The chain joins TRBV11-2 to TRBJ2-5; D possibly corresponds to TRBD2 (6 bases). Trimming left V 2 bases short and J 0 bases short, with 10 bases between. The CDR3 has 15 residues. Germline V gives CDR1 SGHAT, CDR2 FQNNGV. CDR3 region: CASSLQGGDQETQYF. The CDR3 nucleotides read TGTGCCAGCAGCTTACAGGGCGGGGACCAAGAGACCCAGTACTTC.

The chain employs TRBV2 and TRBJ1-5, with D hard to call. V was trimmed by 3 bases and J by 4 bases, leaving 13 bases between them. This CDR3 spans 15 amino acids. Germline V gene sequence: CDR1 SNHLY, CDR2 FYNNEI. The CDR3, as DNA: TGTGCCAGCAGTGACGAGGGATTAGGGAATCAGCCCCAGCATTTT. It codes for CASSDEGLGNQPQHF.

As regards this clone: Germline is not matched at one junction end, which may reflect a read error. This chain links TRBV28 with TRBJ2-1, with a possible D match to TRBD2 (5 bases). CDR1 is MDHEN and CDR2 is SYDVKM in the germline V gene. This CDR3 is 11 amino acids long. Here the CDR3 reads CASSSREIRIF. The CDR3, as DNA: TGTGCCAGCAGTTCTCGGGAAATTCGGATCTTC.

There are a few counts of this clone. The chain couples TRBV15 to TRBJ2-5, with TRBD2 matching over 10 bases. The CDR3 is 14 residues long. V trimming: 6 bases; J trimming: 5 bases; junction bases outside the gene matches: 6. CDR1 LNHNV and CDR2 YYDKDF come from the germline V gene (reference sequence). The CDR3 spells CATRIGTSVETQYF. CDR3 sequence (DNA): TGTGCCACCAGAATTGGGACTAGCGTTGAGACCCAGTACTTC.

The chain has TRBV29-1 and TRBJ2-7; TRBD1 matches 8 bases. Germline V gene data show CDR1 as SQVTM and CDR2 as ANQGSEA. Trimming cost V 4 bases and J 3 bases; bases outside gene matches: 5. CDR3 length: 13 residues. The DNA of the CDR3 is TGCAGCGTTGGGCAGGGGGCTTACTACGAGCAGTACTTC. It specifies CSVGQGAYYEQYF.

This clone was found once. The chain couples TRBV21-1 to TRBJ1-6. TRBV21-1 has pseudogene status. The CDR3 spans 15 residues. This CDR3 is CASSTRPPGGSPLHF. The CDR3 DNA is TGTGCCAGCAGCACAAGACCCCCTGGAGGTTCACCCCTCCACTTT.

This clone appeared a single time. This sequence joins TRBV5-1 and TRBJ2-1, with 8 nucleotides matching TRBD2. The CDR3 contains 15 residues. CDR1 and CDR2 from the germline V gene are SGHRS and YFSETQ. V shed 3 bases, J shed 7 bases, and the junction held 9 bases outside the gene matches. CDR3 loop: CASSSSPGTRNEQFF. Written as DNA, the CDR3 is TGCGCCAGCAGCTCCAGTCCCGGGACTAGAAATGAGCAGTTCTTC.

The chain employs TRBV4-1 and TRBJ1-5; tentative D call: TRBD1 (5 bases). The V gene lost 2 bases and the J gene lost 4 bases, with 9 bases spanning the gap. This CDR3 region has 14 residues. The germline V gene has CDR1 MGHRA and CDR2 YSYEKL. The DNA of the CDR3 is TGCGCCAGCAGCCAAAGACAGTTAAATCAGCCCCAGCATTTT. As protein: CASSQRQLNQPQHF.

The genes are TRBV10-1 and TRBJ2-7, with TRBD1 matching over 8 bases. The CDR3 is made up of 16 amino acids. CDR1 and CDR2 (germline): WNHNN, SYGVQD (reference sequence). Trimming removed 1 base from V and 4 bases from J; junction bases left unmatched: 9. This chain's CDR3 is CASSECRDRSTYEQYF. CDR3 coding DNA: TGCGCCAGCAGTGAGTGCCGGGACAGGAGTACGTACGAGCAGTACTTC.

This clone was seen once. The chain is built from TRBV7-9 and TRBJ1-1; D gene unclear. Germline V lookup: CDR1 SEHNR, CDR2 FQNEAQ (reference sequence). V was trimmed by 4 bases and J by 0 bases, leaving 9 bases between them. The CDR3 runs to 14 residues. The CDR3 region has the DNA TGTGCCAGCAGCTGGACTGCTATGAACACTGAAGCTTTCTTT. Translated: CASSWTAMNTEAFF.

The V gene is TRBV19, the J gene TRBJ1-3, with 7 bases aligning to TRBD1. The germline V gene encodes CDR1 LNHDA and CDR2 SQIVND (reference sequence). The CDR3 consists of 15 residues. Trimming removed 6 bases from V and 0 bases from J; junction bases left unmatched: 5. The CDR3 loop reads CASSEQGISGNTIYF. The CDR3 region has the DNA TGTGCCAGTAGCGAACAGGGGATCTCTGGAAACACCATATATTTT.

This clone was picked up a small number of times. This rearrangement joins TRBV7-9 to TRBJ2-1, with D possibly matching TRBD2 (6 bases). CDR1 and CDR2 from the germline V gene are SEHNR and FQNEAQ (reference sequence). With 5 bases removed from V and 0 bases from J, the gap between germline ends came to 17 bases. The CDR3 has 17 residues. This CDR3 reads CASSPHSGGSSYNEQFF. CDR3 bases: TGTGCCAGCAGCCCTCATAGCGGAGGGAGCTCCTACAATGAGCAGTTCTTC.

This clone was detected only once. The V and J genes are TRBV20-1 and TRBJ1-2; D possibly corresponds to TRBD1 (5 bases). The CDR3 sequence is 15 residues long. Trimming removed 3 bases at V and 4 bases at J, with 18 bases between. Germline V gene data show CDR1 as DFQATT and CDR2 as SNEGSKA (reference sequence). The CDR3 DNA reads TGCAGTGCTAGTCACCCAGCAGGGCAGGGCTATGGCTACACCTTC. Protein: CSASHPAGQGYGYTF.

The chain combines TRBV4-1 with TRBJ1-6; 8 positions agree with TRBD1. There are 16 residues in the CDR3. V dropped 4 bases and J dropped 4; count of bases not matched to a gene: 6. Per germline, CDR1 MGHRA and CDR2 YSYEKL. CDR3 sequence: CASSRQGADYNSPLHF. DNA of the CDR3: TGCGCCAGCAGCCGGCAGGGGGCCGATTATAATTCACCCCTCCACTTT.

The chain links TRBV5-1 to TRBJ2-1, with a weak D call TRBD2 (5 bases). CDR3 length: 15 residues. V was cut by 0 bases and J by 2 bases, with 9 bases left in between. The germline V gene has CDR1 SGHRS and CDR2 YFSETQ. CDR3 amino acids: CASSLGTGTYNEQFF. The DNA for the CDR3 is TGCGCCAGCAGCTTGGGAACCGGGACCTACAATGAGCAGTTCTTC.

In its sample, this clone was seen a few times. The rearrangement uses TRBV6-6 and TRBJ1-5; D gene unclear. CDR1 and CDR2 from the germline V gene are MNHNY and SVGAGI (reference sequence). V dropped 4 bases and J dropped 0 bases, with 13 bases sitting between them. The CDR3 consists of 16 residues. Written as DNA, the CDR3 is TGTGCCAGCAGTTTCACGGGGTTCTATAGCAATCAGCCCCAGCATTTT. Amino acids: CASSFTGFYSNQPQHF.

The rearrangement uses TRBV4-1 and TRBJ1-2; 11 bases agree with TRBD1. The CDR3 runs 15 residues. Germline CDR1 reads MGHRA; CDR2 reads YSYEKL. Trimming took 1 base from V and 6 from J; bases not matched to a gene: 4. Here the CDR3 reads CASSQVPGQGDGYTF. The CDR3, as DNA: TGCGCCAGCAGCCAAGTTCCGGGACAGGGGGATGGCTACACCTTC.

The rearrangement joins TRBV6-5 to TRBJ1-1; 7 bases agree with TRBD1. The CDR3 contains 15 residues. Germline V gene sequence: CDR1 MNHEY, CDR2 SVGAGI. V shed 7 bases and J 1 base; nucleotides not matched to a gene: 9. CDR3 DNA: TGTGCCAGCATAATCAGGGGGGTGTGGAACACTGAAGCTTTCTTT. Translating it yields CASIIRGVWNTEAFF.

Comments on this clone: This sample includes further DNA sequences coding for the same CDR3. The CDR3 region has the DNA TGTGCCAGCAGTTGGGGACAGTACAATGAGCAGTTCTTC. Translation: CASSWGQYNEQFF. This chain uses TRBV27 with TRBJ2-1, with TRBD1 identical over 7 bases. CDR1 is MNHEY and CDR2 is SMNVEV in the germline V gene (reference sequence). J lost 4 bases, V lost 4 bases, and 1 base had no gene match. The CDR3 runs 13 residues.

The V call is TRBV15, the J call TRBJ1-1; 7 nucleotides line up with TRBD1. The germline gives CDR1 LNHNV, CDR2 YYDKDF (reference sequence). CDR3 size: 16 residues. The trim removed 0 bases at V and 1 base at J, leaving 5 bases unmatched. CDR3 nucleotide sequence: TGTGCCACCAGCAGAGAAATTGGGACAGAGAACACTGAAGCTTTCTTT. It is translated as CATSREIGTENTEAFF.

The rearrangement joins TRBV6-1 to TRBJ1-2, with D possibly matching TRBD1 (6 bases). From germline, CDR1 is MNHNS and CDR2 SASEGT. The V gene lost 1 base and the J gene lost 2 bases, with 11 bases spanning the gap. This CDR3 has 15 amino acids. CDR3 nucleotides: TGTGCCAGCAGTGAAGTCGGCAGGGGAAACTATGGCTACACCTTC. As protein: CASSEVGRGNYGYTF.

This clone showed up just once. The chain links TRBV10-3 to TRBJ2-7, with 10 bases aligning to TRBD2. With 4 bases clipped from V and 4 bases from J, the junction kept 13 bases outside the gene matches. CDR3 size: 17 residues. Per the germline V gene, CDR1 is ENHRY and CDR2 is SYGVKD. In DNA, the CDR3 is TGTGCCATCAGTGCAGGAATCGGGCCTAGCGGGGGTTACGAGCAGTACTTC. This codes for CAISAGIGPSGGYEQYF.